The 6 T cell receptor beta chains reported below all come from one sample, sequenced in a study of control samples from healthy donors and cancer patients. Profiling relied on immunoSEQ multiplex PCR, and the TCRdb table lists in-frame clones only, not all of them. Of 90,000 or so clones listed, around four fifths were seen once; the top ten hold more than 15%. Sequencing was carried out using blood. Source of these receptors: a man aged 25-45 years in good health.

V is TRBV30 and J is TRBJ1-1; D possibly corresponds to TRBD1 (5 bases). The V end lost 0 bases, the J end lost 0 bases, and 17 bases lay between the germline ends. Germline CDR1 and CDR2: GTSNPN and SVGIG (reference sequence). The CDR3 is made up of 17 amino acids. As DNA, the CDR3 is TGTGCCTGGAGTGTCGGGACGGTGCCATTCATGAACACTGAAGCTTTCTTT. Protein sequence: CAWSVGTVPFMNTEAFF.

The rearrangement uses TRBV7-9 and TRBJ2-3; the D gene is possibly TRBD1 (6 bases). The CDR3 has 13 residues. Germline lookup yields CDR1 SEHNR and CDR2 FQNEAQ (reference sequence). Trimming left V 2 bases short and J 4 bases short, with 7 bases between. For the CDR3, the DNA is TGTGCCAGCAGCTTAAGGACAGCAGATACGCAGTATTTT. It encodes CASSLRTADTQYF.

The rearrangement joins TRBV6-5 to TRBJ1-2; D call uncertain. CDR3 length equals 14 residues. The V end was cut by 0 bases, the J end by 6 bases, with 11 bases between. Germline values: CDR1 MNHEY, CDR2 SVGAGI. The CDR3 coding sequence is TGTGCCAGCAGTTACTCGCCCCTAGGAGATGGCTACACCTTC. This translates into CASSYSPLGDGYTF.

The rearrangement joins TRBV11-2 to TRBJ1-6; D call uncertain. The CDR3 totals 15 residues. The V gene lost 1 base and the J gene lost 9 bases, with 13 bases spanning the gap. The V gene's germline CDR1 is SGHAT and CDR2 FQNNGV. The DNA of the CDR3 is TGTGCCAGCAGCTTAGGCAGGACCAACCTTTCACCCCTCCACTTT. Translated, it gives CASSLGRTNLSPLHF. Complete variable domain (other parts from reference TRBV11-2 and TRBJ1-6): EAGVAQSPRYKIIEKRQSVAFWCNPISGHATLYWYQQILGQGPKLLIQFQNNGVVDDSQLPKDRFSAERLKGVDSTLKIQPAKLEDSAVYLCASSLGRTNLSPLHFGNGTRLTVT.

In its sample, this clone was seen once. The V and J genes are TRBV6-1 and TRBJ2-1; D possibly corresponds to TRBD2 (5 bases). V was trimmed by 1 base and J by 12 bases, leaving 16 bases between them. The CDR3 has 14 amino acids. The germline V gene encodes CDR1 MNHNS and CDR2 SASEGT. CDR3 amino acids: CASSEGGGEFRQFF. The CDR3 coding sequence is TGTGCCAGCAGTGAAGGTGGAGGAGAGTTTAGGCAGTTCTTC.

The chain carries TRBV27 and TRBJ1-2, with TRBD1 as a possible D gene (5 bases). The CDR3 is made up of 13 amino acids. Germline V gives CDR1 MNHEY, CDR2 SMNVEV (reference sequence). Trimming removed 4 bases at V and 2 bases at J, with 8 bases between. CDR3 nucleotides: TGTGCCAGCAGTTCGGGACGGAACTATGGCTACACCTTC. This translates into CASSSGRNYGYTF.